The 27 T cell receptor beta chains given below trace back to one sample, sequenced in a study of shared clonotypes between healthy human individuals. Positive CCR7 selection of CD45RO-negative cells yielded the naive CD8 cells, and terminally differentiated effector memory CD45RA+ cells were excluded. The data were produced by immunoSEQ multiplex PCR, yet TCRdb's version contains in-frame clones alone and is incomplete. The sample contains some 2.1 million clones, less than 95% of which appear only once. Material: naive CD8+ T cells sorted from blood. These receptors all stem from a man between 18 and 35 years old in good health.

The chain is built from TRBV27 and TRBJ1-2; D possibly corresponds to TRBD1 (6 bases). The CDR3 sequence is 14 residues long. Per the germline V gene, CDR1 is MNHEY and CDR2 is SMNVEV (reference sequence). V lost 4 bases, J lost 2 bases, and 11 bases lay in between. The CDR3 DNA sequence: TGTGCCAGCAGTTCTTACAGGGAGAACTATGGCTACACCTTC. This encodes CASSSYRENYGYTF.

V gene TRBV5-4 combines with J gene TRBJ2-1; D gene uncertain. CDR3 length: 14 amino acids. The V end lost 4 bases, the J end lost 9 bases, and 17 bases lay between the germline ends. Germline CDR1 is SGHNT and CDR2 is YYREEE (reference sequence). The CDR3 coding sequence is TGTGCCAGCAGCCCGTTCTCAGGTTCGGGTGAGCAGTTCTTC. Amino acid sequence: CASSPFSGSGEQFF.

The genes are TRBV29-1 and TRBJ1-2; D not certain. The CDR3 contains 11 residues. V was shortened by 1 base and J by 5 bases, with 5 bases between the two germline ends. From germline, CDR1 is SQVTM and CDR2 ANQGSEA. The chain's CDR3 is CSVEGEYGYTF. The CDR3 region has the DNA TGCAGCGTTGAAGGCGAGTATGGCTACACCTTC.

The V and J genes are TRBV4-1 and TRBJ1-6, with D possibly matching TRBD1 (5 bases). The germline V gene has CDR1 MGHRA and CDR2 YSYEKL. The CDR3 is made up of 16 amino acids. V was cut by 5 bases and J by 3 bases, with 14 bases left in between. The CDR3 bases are TGCGCCAGCAGCGGGGTGGGAGGGGACTATAATTCACCCCTCCACTTT. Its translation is CASSGVGGDYNSPLHF.

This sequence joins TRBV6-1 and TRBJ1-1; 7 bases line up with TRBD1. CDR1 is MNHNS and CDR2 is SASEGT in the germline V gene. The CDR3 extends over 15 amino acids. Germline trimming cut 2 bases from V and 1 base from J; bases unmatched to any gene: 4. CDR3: CASSETWDRNTEAFF. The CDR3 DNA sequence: TGTGCCAGCAGTGAAACTTGGGACAGGAACACTGAAGCTTTCTTT.

CDR3 residues: CASSPLSSIHNSPLHF. The CDR3 region has the DNA TGTGCCAGCAGCCCTCTTTCCAGTATCCATAATTCACCCCTCCACTTT. V usage is TRBV27 and J usage is TRBJ1-6; D is undetermined. The germline V gene has CDR1 MNHEY and CDR2 SMNVEV (reference sequence). CDR3 length: 16 amino acids. V lost 6 bases, J lost 5 bases, and 17 bases lay in between.

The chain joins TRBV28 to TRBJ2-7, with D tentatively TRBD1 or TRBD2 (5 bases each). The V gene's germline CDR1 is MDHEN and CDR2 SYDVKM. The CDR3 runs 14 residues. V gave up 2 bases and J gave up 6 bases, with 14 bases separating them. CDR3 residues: CASSLLGSQGEQYF. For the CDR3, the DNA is TGTGCCAGCAGTTTACTGGGGAGTCAGGGCGAGCAGTACTTC.

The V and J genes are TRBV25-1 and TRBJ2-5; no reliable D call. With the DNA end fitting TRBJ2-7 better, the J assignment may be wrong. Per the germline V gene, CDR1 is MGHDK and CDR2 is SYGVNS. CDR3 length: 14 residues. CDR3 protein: CASMAQGVGYEQYF. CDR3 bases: TGTGCCAGCATGGCACAAGGAGTTGGCTACGAGCAGTACTTC.

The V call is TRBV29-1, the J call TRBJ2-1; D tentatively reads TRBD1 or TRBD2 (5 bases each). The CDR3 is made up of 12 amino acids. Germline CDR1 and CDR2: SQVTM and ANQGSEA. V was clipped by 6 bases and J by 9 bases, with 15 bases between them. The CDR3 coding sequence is TGCAGCGTGAGAGCCTTGGGGGTTGAGCAGTTCTTC. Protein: CSVRALGVEQFF.

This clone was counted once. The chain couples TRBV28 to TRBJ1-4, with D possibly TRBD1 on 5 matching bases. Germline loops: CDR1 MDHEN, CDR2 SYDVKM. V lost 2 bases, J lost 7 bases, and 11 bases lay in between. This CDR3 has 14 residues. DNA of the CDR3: TGTGCCAGCAGTTTAGACCAGGGAGCTGAAAAACTGTTTTTT. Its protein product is CASSLDQGAEKLFF.

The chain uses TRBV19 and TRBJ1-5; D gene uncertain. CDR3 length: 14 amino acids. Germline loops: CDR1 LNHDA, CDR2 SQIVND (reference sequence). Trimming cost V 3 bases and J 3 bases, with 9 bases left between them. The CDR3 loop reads CASSIWASNQPQHF. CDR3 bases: TGTGCCAGTAGTATTTGGGCCTCCAATCAGCCCCAGCATTTT.

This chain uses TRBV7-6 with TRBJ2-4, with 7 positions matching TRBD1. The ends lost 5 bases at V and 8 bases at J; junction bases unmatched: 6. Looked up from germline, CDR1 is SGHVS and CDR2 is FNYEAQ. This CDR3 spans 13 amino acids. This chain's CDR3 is CASSPRDSDIQYF. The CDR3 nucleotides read TGTGCCAGCAGCCCTCGGGACAGTGACATTCAGTACTTC.

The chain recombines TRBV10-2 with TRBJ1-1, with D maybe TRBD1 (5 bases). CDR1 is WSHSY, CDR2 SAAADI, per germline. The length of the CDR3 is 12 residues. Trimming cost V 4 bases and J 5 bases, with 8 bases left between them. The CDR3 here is CASSGEGTEAFF. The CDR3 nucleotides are TGCGCCAGCAGTGGAGAGGGGACTGAAGCTTTCTTT.

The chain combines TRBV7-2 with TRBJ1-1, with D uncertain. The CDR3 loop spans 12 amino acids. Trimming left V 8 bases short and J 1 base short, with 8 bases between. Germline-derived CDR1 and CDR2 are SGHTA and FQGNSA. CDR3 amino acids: CASGLTNTEAFF. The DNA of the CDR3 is TGTGCCAGCGGACTGACGAACACTGAAGCTTTCTTT.

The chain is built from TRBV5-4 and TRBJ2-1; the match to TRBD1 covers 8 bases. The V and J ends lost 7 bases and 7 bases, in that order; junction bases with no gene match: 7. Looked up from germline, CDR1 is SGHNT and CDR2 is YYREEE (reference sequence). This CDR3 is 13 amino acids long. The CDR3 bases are TGTGCCAGCCACGGGGACAGGTCGAATGAGCAGTTCTTC. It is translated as CASHGDRSNEQFF.

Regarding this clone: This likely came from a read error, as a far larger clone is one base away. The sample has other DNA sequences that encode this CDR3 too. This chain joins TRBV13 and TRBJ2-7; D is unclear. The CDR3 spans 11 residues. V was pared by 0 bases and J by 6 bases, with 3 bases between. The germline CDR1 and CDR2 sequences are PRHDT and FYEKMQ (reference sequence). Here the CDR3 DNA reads TGTGCCAGCAGCTTAGGCGGCGAGCAGTACTTC. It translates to CASSLGGEQYF.

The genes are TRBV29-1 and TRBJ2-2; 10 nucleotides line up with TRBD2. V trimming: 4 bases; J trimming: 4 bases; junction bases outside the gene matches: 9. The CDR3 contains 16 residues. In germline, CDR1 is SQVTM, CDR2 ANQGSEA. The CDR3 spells CSVVEASGSFTGELFF. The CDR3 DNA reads TGCAGCGTTGTAGAGGCTAGCGGGAGTTTCACCGGGGAGCTGTTTTTT.

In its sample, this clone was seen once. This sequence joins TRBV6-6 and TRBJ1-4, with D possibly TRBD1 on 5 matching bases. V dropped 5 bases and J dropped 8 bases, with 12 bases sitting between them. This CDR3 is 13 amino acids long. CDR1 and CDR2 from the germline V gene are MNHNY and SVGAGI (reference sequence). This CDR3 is CASSVRDGEKLFF. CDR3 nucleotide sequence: TGTGCCAGCAGTGTCCGGGACGGAGAAAAACTGTTTTTT.

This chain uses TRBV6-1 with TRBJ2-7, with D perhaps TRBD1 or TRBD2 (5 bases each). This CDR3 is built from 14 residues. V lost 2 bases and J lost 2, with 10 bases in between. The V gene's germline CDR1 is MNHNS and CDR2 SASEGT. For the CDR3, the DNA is TGTGCCAGCAGTGAATATGGGACGGCCTACGAGCAGTACTTC. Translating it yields CASSEYGTAYEQYF.

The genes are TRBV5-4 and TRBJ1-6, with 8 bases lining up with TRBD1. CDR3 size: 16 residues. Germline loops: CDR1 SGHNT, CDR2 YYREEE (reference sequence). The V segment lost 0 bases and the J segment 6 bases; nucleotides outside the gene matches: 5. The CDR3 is CASSLGPGQGNSPLHF. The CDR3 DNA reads TGTGCCAGCAGCTTGGGGCCCGGACAGGGTAATTCACCCCTCCACTTT.

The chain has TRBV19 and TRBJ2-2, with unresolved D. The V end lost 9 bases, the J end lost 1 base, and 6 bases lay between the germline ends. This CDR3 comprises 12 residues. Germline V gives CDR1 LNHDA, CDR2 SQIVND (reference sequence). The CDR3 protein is CASSENTGELFF. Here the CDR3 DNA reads TGTGCCAGCTCAGAGAACACCGGGGAGCTGTTTTTT.

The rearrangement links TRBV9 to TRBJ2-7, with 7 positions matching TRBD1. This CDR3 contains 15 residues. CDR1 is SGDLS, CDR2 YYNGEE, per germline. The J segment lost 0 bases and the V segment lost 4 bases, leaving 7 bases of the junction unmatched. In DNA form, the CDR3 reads TGTGCCAGCAGCCTCAACCCAGGGGGCTCCTACGAGCAGTACTTC. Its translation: CASSLNPGGSYEQYF.

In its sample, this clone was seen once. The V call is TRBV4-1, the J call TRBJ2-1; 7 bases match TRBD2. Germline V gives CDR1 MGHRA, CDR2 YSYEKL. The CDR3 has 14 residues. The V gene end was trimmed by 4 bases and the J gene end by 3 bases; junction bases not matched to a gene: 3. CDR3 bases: TGCGCCAGCAGCCTAGCGGGCGTCTACAATGAGCAGTTCTTC. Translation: CASSLAGVYNEQFF.

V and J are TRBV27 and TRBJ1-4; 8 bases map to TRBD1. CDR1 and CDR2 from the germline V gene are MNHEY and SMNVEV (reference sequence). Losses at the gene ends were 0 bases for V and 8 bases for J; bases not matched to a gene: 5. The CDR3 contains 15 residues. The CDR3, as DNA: TGTGCCAGCAGTTTATCGAGGGGACAGGCAGAAAAACTGTTTTTT. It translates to CASSLSRGQAEKLFF.

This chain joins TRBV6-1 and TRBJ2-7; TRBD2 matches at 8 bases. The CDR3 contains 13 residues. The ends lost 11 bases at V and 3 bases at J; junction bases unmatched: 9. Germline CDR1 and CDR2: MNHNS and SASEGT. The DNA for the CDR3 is TGTGCCGGCCGGGAGGGAATGTTCTACGAGCAGTACTTC. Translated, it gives CAGREGMFYEQYF.

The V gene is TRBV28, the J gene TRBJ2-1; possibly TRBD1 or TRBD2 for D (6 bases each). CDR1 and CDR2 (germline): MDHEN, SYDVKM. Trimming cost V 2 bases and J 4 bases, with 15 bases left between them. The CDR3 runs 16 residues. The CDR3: CASSLAVGGWYNEQFF. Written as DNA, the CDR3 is TGTGCCAGCAGTTTAGCGGTGGGGGGCTGGTACAATGAGCAGTTCTTC.

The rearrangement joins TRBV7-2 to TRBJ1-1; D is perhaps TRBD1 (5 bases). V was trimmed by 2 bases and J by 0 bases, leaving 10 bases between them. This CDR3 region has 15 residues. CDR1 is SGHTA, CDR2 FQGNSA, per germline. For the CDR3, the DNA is TGTGCCAGCAGCTTACCGCTGACAGTGAACACTGAAGCTTTCTTT. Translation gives CASSLPLTVNTEAFF.